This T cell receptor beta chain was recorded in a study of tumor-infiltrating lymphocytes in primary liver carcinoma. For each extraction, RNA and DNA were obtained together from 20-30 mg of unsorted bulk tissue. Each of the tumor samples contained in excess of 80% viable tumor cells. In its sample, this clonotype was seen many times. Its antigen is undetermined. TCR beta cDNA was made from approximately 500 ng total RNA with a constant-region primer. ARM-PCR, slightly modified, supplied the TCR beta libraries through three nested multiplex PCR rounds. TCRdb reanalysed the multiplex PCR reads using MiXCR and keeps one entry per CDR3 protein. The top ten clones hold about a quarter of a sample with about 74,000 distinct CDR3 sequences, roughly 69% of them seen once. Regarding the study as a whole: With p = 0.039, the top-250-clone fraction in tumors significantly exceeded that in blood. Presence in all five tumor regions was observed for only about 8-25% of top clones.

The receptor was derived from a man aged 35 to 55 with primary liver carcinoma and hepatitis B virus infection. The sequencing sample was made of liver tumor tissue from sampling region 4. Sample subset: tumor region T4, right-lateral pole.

CDR3 nucleotide sequence: TGTGCCAGCGTAACCGCCCCCGGACTAGACGGGATCCAGTACTTC. Its protein is CASVTAPGLDGIQYF. The chain carries TRBV6-1 and TRBJ2-5, with 7 nucleotides matching TRBD2. Germline CDR1 MNHNS, CDR2 SASEGT. The trim removed 8 bases at V and 10 bases at J, leaving 19 bases unmatched. The CDR3 runs to 15 residues.